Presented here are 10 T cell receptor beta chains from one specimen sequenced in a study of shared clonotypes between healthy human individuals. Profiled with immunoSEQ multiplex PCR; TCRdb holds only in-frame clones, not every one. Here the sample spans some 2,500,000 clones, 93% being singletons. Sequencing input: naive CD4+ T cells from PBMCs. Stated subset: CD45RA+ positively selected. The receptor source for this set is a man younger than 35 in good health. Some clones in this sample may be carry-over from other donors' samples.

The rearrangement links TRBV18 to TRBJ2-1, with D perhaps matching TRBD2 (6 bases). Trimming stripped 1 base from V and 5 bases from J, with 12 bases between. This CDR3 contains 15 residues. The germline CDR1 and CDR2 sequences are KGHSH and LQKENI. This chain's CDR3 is CASSPQGTQNNEQFF. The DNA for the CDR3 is TGTGCCAGCTCACCACAGGGGACTCAGAACAATGAGCAGTTCTTC.

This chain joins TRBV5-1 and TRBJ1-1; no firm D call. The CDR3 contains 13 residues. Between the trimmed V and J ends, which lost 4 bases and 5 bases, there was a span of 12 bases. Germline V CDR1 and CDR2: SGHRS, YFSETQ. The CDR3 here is CASSPYKATEAFF. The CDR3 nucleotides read TGCGCCAGCAGCCCCTACAAGGCGACTGAAGCTTTCTTT. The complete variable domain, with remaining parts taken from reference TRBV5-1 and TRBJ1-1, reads KAGVTQTPRYLIKTRGQQVTLSCSPISGHRSVSWYQQTPGQGLQFLFEYFSETQRNKGNFPGRFSGRQFSNSRSEMNVSTLELGDSALYLCASSPYKATEAFFGQGTRLTVV.

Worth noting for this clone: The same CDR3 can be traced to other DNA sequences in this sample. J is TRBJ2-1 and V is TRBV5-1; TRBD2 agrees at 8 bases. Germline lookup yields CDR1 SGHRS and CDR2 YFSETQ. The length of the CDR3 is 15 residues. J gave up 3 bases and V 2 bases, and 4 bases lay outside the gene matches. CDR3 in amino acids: CASSLTSGSYNEQFF. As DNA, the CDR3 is TGCGCCAGCAGCTTAACTAGCGGCAGCTACAATGAGCAGTTCTTC.

The CDR3 spells CASRATGFTYNEQFF. In DNA form, the CDR3 reads TGTGCCAGCAGAGCTACAGGGTTCACCTACAATGAGCAGTTCTTC. The J gene is TRBJ2-1, the V gene TRBV6-1, with D maybe TRBD1 (6 bases). The CDR3 loop spans 15 amino acids. Trimming pared 6 bases from V and 2 bases from J, leaving 14 bases between. Germline assignment: CDR1 MNHNS and CDR2 SASEGT.

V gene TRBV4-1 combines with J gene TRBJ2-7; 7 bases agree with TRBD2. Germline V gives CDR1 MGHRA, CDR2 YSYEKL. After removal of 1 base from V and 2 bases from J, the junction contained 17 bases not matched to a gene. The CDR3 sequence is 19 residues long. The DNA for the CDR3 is TGCGCCAGCAGCCAAGGCGTTTTTGGAGGAACGGGAGGCCCCTACGAGCAGTACTTC. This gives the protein CASSQGVFGGTGGPYEQYF.

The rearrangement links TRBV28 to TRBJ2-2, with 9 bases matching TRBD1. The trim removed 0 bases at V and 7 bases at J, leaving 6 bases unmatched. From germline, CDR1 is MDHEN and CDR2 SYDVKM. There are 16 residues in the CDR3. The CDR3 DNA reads TGTGCCAGCAGTTTATGGGGACAGGGTAATATCGGGGAGCTGTTTTTT. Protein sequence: CASSLWGQGNIGELFF. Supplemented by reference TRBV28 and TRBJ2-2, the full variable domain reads DVKVTQSSRYLVKRTGEKVFLECVQDMDHENMFWYRQDPGLGLRLIYFSYDVKMKEKGDIPEGYSVSREKKERFSLILESASTNQTSMYLCASSLWGQGNIGELFFGEGSRLTVL.

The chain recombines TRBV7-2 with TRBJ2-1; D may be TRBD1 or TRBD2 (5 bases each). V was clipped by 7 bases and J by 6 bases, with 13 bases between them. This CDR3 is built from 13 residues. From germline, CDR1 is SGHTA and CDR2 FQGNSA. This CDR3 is CASTLRGLNEQFF. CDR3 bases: TGTGCCAGCACTCTACGGGGCCTCAATGAGCAGTTCTTC.

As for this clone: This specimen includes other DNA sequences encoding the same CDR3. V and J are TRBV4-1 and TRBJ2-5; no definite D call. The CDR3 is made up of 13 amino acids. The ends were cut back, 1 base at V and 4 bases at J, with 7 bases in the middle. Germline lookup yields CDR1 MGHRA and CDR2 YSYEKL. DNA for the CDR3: TGCGCCAGCAGCCAAGTTCCGGGAGAGACCCAGTACTTC. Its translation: CASSQVPGETQYF.

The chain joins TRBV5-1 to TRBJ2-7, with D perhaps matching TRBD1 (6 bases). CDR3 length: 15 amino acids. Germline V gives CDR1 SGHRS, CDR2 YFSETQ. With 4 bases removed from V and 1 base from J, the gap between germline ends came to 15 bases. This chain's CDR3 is CASSQGTIGSYEQYF. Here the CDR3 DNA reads TGCGCCAGCAGCCAAGGGACAATCGGGTCCTACGAGCAGTACTTC.

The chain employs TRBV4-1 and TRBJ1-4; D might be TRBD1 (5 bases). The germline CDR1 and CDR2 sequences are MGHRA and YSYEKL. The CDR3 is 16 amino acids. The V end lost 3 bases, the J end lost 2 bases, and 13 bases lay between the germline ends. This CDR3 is CASSHPPEGTNEKLFF. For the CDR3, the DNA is TGCGCCAGCAGCCATCCGCCGGAGGGGACTAATGAAAAACTGTTTTTT.